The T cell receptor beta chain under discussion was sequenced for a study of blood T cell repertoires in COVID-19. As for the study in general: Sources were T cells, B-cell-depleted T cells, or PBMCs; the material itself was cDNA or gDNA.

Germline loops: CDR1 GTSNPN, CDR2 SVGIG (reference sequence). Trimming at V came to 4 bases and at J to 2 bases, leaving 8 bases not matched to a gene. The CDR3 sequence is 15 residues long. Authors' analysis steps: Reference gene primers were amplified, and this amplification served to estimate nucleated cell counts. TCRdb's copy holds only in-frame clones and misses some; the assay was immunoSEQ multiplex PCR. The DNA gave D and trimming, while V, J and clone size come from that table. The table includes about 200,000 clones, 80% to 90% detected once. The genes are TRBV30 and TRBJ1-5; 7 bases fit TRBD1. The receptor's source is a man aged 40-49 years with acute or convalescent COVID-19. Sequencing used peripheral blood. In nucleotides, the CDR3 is TGTGCCTGGAACTCACACCAGGGGGGCAATCAGCCCCAGCATTTT. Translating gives CAWNSHQGGNQPQHF.